This paragraph covers one TCR beta chain sequence. Its antigen is currently unknown. Other nucleotide sequences in the sample specify the same CDR3. Stimulation used about 9.2 ug/mL lysate from CMV-infected fibroblasts. CD40L-negative CD69-negative CD45RO-high memory CD4+ T cells were sorted as populations depleted of antigen-responding cells. CD8+ T cells were removed from PBMCs prior to stimulation. These data come from a study of persistence of HIV-infected CD4 T cells. On the study more broadly: Blood samples, up to 180 mL, came from multiple time points, except a couple of leukapheresis donors sampled once. Overall study results and limits: Within sorted populations, more oligoclonal TCRs accompanied more oligoclonal proviruses.

Sequencing used immunoSEQ version 4 in survey mode. Template was genomic DNA at around 9.3 ng/uL, with up to roughly 1 ug used per sample. Here immunoSEQ multiplex PCR was the method, and the copy in TCRdb shows in-frame clones only, minus some. This table holds 40,000 to 50,000 clones, around 75% found once. The CDR3 is 15 amino acids. V lost 6 bases and J lost 0, with 9 bases in between. Germline V gene data show CDR1 as MNHEY and CDR2 as SMNVEV (reference sequence). The chain employs TRBV27 and TRBJ2-6, with TRBD1 as a possible D gene (5 bases). This specimen was CD4+ T cells sorted from PBMCs after approximately 20-hour stimulation, taken from a patient who received antiretroviral therapy. This TCR was recovered from an adult man with HIV who was CMV-seropositive. DNA of the CDR3: TGTGCCAGCAGCCCTAGGGGCTCTGGGGCCAACGTCCTGACTTTC. This codes for CASSPRGSGANVLTF.